The 15 T cell receptor beta chains in this list originate from one sample, sequenced in a study of T cells after yellow fever vaccination. TCRdb reprocessed the 5' RACE reads with MiXCR, giving one entry per CDR3 protein. The table lists around 550,000 distinct CDR3 sequences, about 19% of them singletons. The input for sequencing was PBMCs, taken 15 days after the yellow fever booster vaccination. The origin of the receptors is a man aged 25-40 years who received the YFV17D yellow fever vaccine.

This clonotype was seen only a few times. The chain combines TRBV25-1 with TRBJ2-7; D gene uncertain. This CDR3 contains 8 residues. The germline gives CDR1 MGHDK, CDR2 SYGVNS. V was cut by 7 bases and J by 5 bases, with 0 bases left in between. DNA for the CDR3: TGTGCCAGCAACGAGCAGTACTTC. Translated, it gives CASNEQYF.

This clonotype came up a few times. The chain carries TRBV6-1 and TRBJ2-7; either TRBD1 or TRBD2 may supply D (5 bases each). This CDR3 spans 14 amino acids. The germline CDR1 and CDR2 sequences are MNHNS and SASEGT. V lost 7 bases to trimming and J lost 5 bases, with 18 bases between them. The CDR3 region is CASTPGTPRHEQYF. DNA for the CDR3: TGTGCCAGCACCCCCGGGACCCCCCGCCACGAGCAGTACTTC.

This clonotype has more than one count but fewer than ten. CDR3 amino acids: CASRESRTQYF. CDR3 sequence (DNA): TGTGCCAGCCGGGAGTCTAGGACCCAGTACTTC. This chain connects TRBV6-2 or TRBV6-3 to TRBJ2-5, with D possibly TRBD2 on 6 matching bases. V was clipped by 8 bases and J by 7 bases, with 11 bases between them. The germline CDR1 and CDR2 sequences are MNHEY and SVGEGT. This CDR3 comprises 11 residues.

The rearrangement uses TRBV28 and TRBJ2-7, with D possibly being TRBD1 or TRBD2 (6 bases each). With 3 bases removed from V and 7 bases from J, the gap between germline ends came to 16 bases. The CDR3 extends over 14 amino acids. Looked up from germline, CDR1 is MDHEN and CDR2 is SYDVKM. CDR3: CASSFLGGGEEQYF. In DNA form, the CDR3 reads TGTGCCAGCAGTTTTCTGGGGGGCGGGGAAGAGCAGTACTTC.

For this clonotype: This CDR3 fails to terminate in the conserved phenylalanine or tryptophan, so it likely reflects a read error. The DNA is omitted, as the CDR3 cannot be located on it reliably, and the CDR3 follows TCRdb's listing. This rearrangement joins TRBV27 to TRBJ2-7; the table's D gene call, TRBD2, was not cross checked with the DNA. From germline, CDR1 is MNHEY and CDR2 SMNVEV (reference sequence). The CDR3 is 9 residues long, ends included. The CDR3 sequence: CASILGTVA.

The V and J genes are TRBV6-2 or TRBV6-3 and TRBJ2-7; TRBD2 aligns across 9 bases. In germline, CDR1 is MNHEY, CDR2 SVGEGT. CDR3 size: 15 residues. Trimming took 7 bases from V and 3 from J; bases not matched to a gene: 10. The CDR3 sequence: CASTPAPAGGYEQYF. The CDR3, as DNA: TGTGCCAGCACCCCCGCCCCAGCGGGAGGCTACGAGCAGTACTTC.

The CDR3 sequence: CASSGATNEQFF. The CDR3 nucleotides read TGTGCCTCTAGCGGGGCAACCAATGAGCAGTTCTTC. The V call is TRBV10-3, the J call TRBJ2-1; TRBD2 matches at 9 bases. Trimming at V came to 11 bases and at J to 6 bases, leaving 5 bases not matched to a gene. CDR1 is ENHRY and CDR2 is SYGVKD in the germline V gene. There are 12 residues in the CDR3.

This clonotype turned up a few times. The DNA of the CDR3 is TGTGCCAGCAGTTTAGGTTGGGGCGGGGCTAACACCGGGGAGCTGTTTTTT. This encodes CASSLGWGGANTGELFF. The rearrangement joins TRBV27 to TRBJ2-2; perhaps TRBD2 as D (6 bases). Per the germline V gene, CDR1 is MNHEY and CDR2 is SMNVEV (reference sequence). Trimming left V 2 bases short and J 2 bases short, with 15 bases between. The CDR3 consists of 17 residues.

In this sample, this clonotype turned up a few times. The chain couples TRBV3-1 to TRBJ2-7; D might be TRBD1 (7 bases). Germline loops: CDR1 LGHDT, CDR2 YNNKEL (reference sequence). V gave up 1 base and J gave up 6 bases, with 10 bases separating them. The CDR3 runs to 13 residues. The CDR3 here is CASSQGQGGEQYF. The CDR3, as DNA: TGTGCCAGCAGCCAAGGGCAGGGGGGCGAGCAGTACTTC.

This sequence joins TRBV20-1 and TRBJ2-3; D is unresolved. V was trimmed by 6 bases and J by 2 bases, leaving 9 bases between them. The CDR3 extends over 12 amino acids. Germline V lookup: CDR1 DFQATT, CDR2 SNEGSKA (reference sequence). Here the CDR3 reads CSAPENTDTQYF. The CDR3 DNA follows: TGCAGTGCCCCCGAAAACACAGATACGCAGTATTTT.

The rearrangement joins TRBV7-9 to TRBJ1-1, with D perhaps TRBD1 (5 bases). CDR3 length: 14 residues. The ends were cut back, 8 bases at V and 0 bases at J, with 13 bases in the middle. Germline loops: CDR1 SEHNR, CDR2 FQNEAQ (reference sequence). CDR3 protein: CASHQGRVNTEAFF. CDR3 bases: TGTGCCAGCCACCAGGGCAGAGTGAACACTGAAGCTTTCTTT.

This clonotype occurred a few times. The chain uses TRBV25-1 and TRBJ1-1; perhaps TRBD1 as D (6 bases). Trimming left V 11 bases short and J 1 base short, with 17 bases between. This CDR3 has 14 residues. The germline V gene encodes CDR1 MGHDK and CDR2 SYGVNS. CDR3 nucleotide sequence: TGTGCCGTTCAAGGGGGGACAAGGAACACTGAAGCTTTCTTT. Translation gives CAVQGGTRNTEAFF.

This clonotype has just a few counts. This CDR3 reads CASSSSLGVTYEQYF. The CDR3 DNA sequence: TGTGCCAGCAGTTCCTCTTTGGGCGTTACCTACGAGCAGTACTTC. The chain recombines TRBV28 with TRBJ2-7; D is undetermined. Germline-derived CDR1 and CDR2 are MDHEN and SYDVKM. The CDR3 runs to 15 residues. V lost 4 bases and J lost 2, with 15 bases in between.

This sequence joins TRBV20-1 and TRBJ2-1; 8 bases match TRBD2. The CDR3 runs to 14 residues. The germline gives CDR1 DFQATT, CDR2 SNEGSKA (reference sequence). Germline trimming cut 5 bases from V and 8 bases from J; bases unmatched to any gene: 11. CDR3 in DNA: TGCAGTGCTGCCCAAACTAGCGGATCCGATGAGCAGTTCTTC. It encodes CSAAQTSGSDEQFF.

This clonotype was counted between two and nine times. This rearrangement joins TRBV5-8 to TRBJ1-3; D possibly corresponds to TRBD1 (5 bases). Germline loops: CDR1 SGHTS, CDR2 YDEGEE. This CDR3 comprises 15 residues. Between the trimmed V and J ends, which lost 0 bases and 0 bases, there was a span of 7 bases. The CDR3 bases are TGTGCCAGCAGCTTGGGGGACCTCTCTGGAAACACCATATATTTT. Protein: CASSLGDLSGNTIYF.